This is a list of T cell receptor beta chains from one sample in a study of blood T cell repertoires in COVID-19. Clones were read by immunoSEQ multiplex PCR, and TCRdb kept only the in-frame ones, dropping some. The sample comprises around 94,000 clones, around 90% of which are singletons, and roughly 5.2% rests with the top ten. The material sequenced was peripheral blood. The receptors were gathered from a woman between 50 and 59 years old with COVID-19, enrolled during active disease. CDR3s include the opening cysteine and the closing phenylalanine or tryptophan. A D gene is named only where the DNA matches it firmly. Expanded clones get a size class; other rows say once, few or many, or leave the size out.

d_call	v_call	clone_size	j_call	cdr3_length	cdr3_nt	cdr3_aa
TRBD1	TRBV12-3/TRBV12-4	NA	TRBJ1-2	12	TGTGCCAGCAACGACAGGGTTGGGGGCTACACCTTC	CASNDRVGGYTF
NA	TRBV2	NA	TRBJ2-1	10	TGTGCCAGTAGTGCGGGTACCCAGTTCTTC	CASSAGTQFF
TRBD1	TRBV12-5	NA	TRBJ2-7	13	TGTGCTAGTGGTTTGGCACAGGGGTACGAGCAGTACTTC	CASGLAQGYEQYF
TRBD1	TRBV27	few	TRBJ2-7	14	TGTGCCAGCAGTTTAAGGGGACAGGGCAACGAGCAGTACTTC	CASSLRGQGNEQYF
TRBD1	TRBV6-5	NA	TRBJ2-2	15	TGTGCCAGCAGCCCCGGGACAGGGGTTCCCGGGGAGCTGTTTTTT	CASSPGTGVPGELFF
TRBD1	TRBV7-2	NA	TRBJ2-1	13	TGTGCCAGCAGCTTATATGTGACAGGGGGCGTATTCTTC	CASSLYVTGGVFF
TRBD2	TRBV7-9	NA	TRBJ2-3	14	TGTGCCACCCAAGCGACTAGCATCACAGATACGCAGTATTTT	CATQATSITDTQYF
TRBD2	TRBV29-1	NA	TRBJ2-1	16	TGCAGCGTTGAAGGCCTACTAGCGGGGGAATACAATGAGCAGTTCTTC	CSVEGLLAGEYNEQFF
NA	TRBV19	NA	TRBJ1-1	14	TGTGCCAGTAGTGAGGAGAGCCCGAACACTGAAGCTTTCTTT	CASSEESPNTEAFF
TRBD2	TRBV28	NA	TRBJ2-6	19	TGTGCCACCACCACCACACGCGGGGGGGCGGGCCCTGGGGCCAACGTCCTGACTTTC	CATTTTRGGAGPGANVLTF
TRBD1	TRBV6-6	NA	TRBJ2-5	13	TGTGCCAGCAACAAGGGGGCTGTGGAGACCCAGTACTTC	CASNKGAVETQYF
NA	TRBV7-3	NA	TRBJ2-6	18	TGTGCCAGCAGCTTAGCGGGACAGCCCTTCTCTGGGGCCAACGTCCTGACTTTC	CASSLAGQPFSGANVLTF
TRBD1	TRBV30	NA	TRBJ1-6	15	TGTGCCTGGAAAAAACGGGACAGAGACAATTCACCCCTCCACTTT	CAWKKRDRDNSPLHF
TRBD2	TRBV7-3	NA	TRBJ2-1	16	TGTGCCAGCAGCTTACAGGGTCTAGCGGGTGGCAATGAGCAGTTCTTC	CASSLQGLAGGNEQFF
TRBD2	TRBV11-3	NA	TRBJ2-5	16	TGTGCCAGCGGGGACGTCAGCGGGGGCACCCAAGAGACCCAGTACTTC	CASGDVSGGTQETQYF
NA	TRBV5-1	NA	TRBJ2-1	15	TGCGCCAGCAGCTTCCGGGAACGTGGCAGGAATGAGCAGTTCTTC	CASSFRERGRNEQFF
NA	TRBV11-1	NA	TRBJ2-3	14	TGTGCCAGCAGCTACCGCACTAGCACAGATACGCAGTATTTT	CASSYRTSTDTQYF
NA	TRBV9	NA	TRBJ2-5	14	TGTGCCAGCAGCGTAGGTGGGGGCGTGGAGACCCAGTACTTC	CASSVGGGVETQYF
TRBD2	TRBV2	NA	TRBJ2-3	17	TGTGCCAGCTCGAGATGGACTAGCGGGGGGAGCACAGATACGCAGTATTTT	CASSRWTSGGSTDTQYF
NA	TRBV10-3	NA	TRBJ2-1	16	TGTGCCATCAGCGATACTACGCTGGGCTCCTACAATGAGCAGTTCTTC	CAISDTTLGSYNEQFF
TRBD1	TRBV11-2	NA	TRBJ2-2	14	TGTGCCAGCAGCCGGGACAGGGGAACCGGGGAGCTGTTTTTT	CASSRDRGTGELFF
NA	TRBV2	NA	TRBJ1-4	14	TGTGCCAGCAGTGTTGGGACAAATCTCGAAAAACTGTTTTTT	CASSVGTNLEKLFF
NA	TRBV7-3	once	TRBJ1-5	13	TGTGCCAGCAGCTTAACCGGGAATCAGCCCCAGCATTTT	CASSLTGNQPQHF
TRBD1	TRBV4-2	NA	TRBJ1-6	13	TGTGCCAGCAGGGGACAGAATTATTCACCCCTCCACTTT	CASRGQNYSPLHF
TRBD1	TRBV6-6	NA	TRBJ1-2	12	TGTGCCATCTTGGACAGGAGCTATGGCTACACCTTC	CAILDRSYGYTF
NA	TRBV7-9	NA	TRBJ2-3	13	TGTGCCAGCAGTCGGACAGGAGGGGATACGCAGTATTTT	CASSRTGGDTQYF
NA	TRBV6-6	NA	TRBJ1-5	17	TGTGCCAGCAGTCAGGCGGGGGGCTCTTTGGGAAATCAGCCCCAGCATTTT	CASSQAGGSLGNQPQHF
TRBD1	TRBV28	NA	TRBJ1-6	15	TGTGCCAGCAGTACTCCGACAGGGGGCTATTCACCCCTCCACTTT	CASSTPTGGYSPLHF
NA	TRBV2	NA	TRBJ1-2	12	TGTGCCAGCAGGGGGACACAGTATGGCTACACCTTC	CASRGTQYGYTF
NA	TRBV13	NA	TRBJ1-6	18	TGTGCCAGCAGCTTAGTGGGACTGGGGAGCTCCTATAATTCACCCCTCCACTTT	CASSLVGLGSSYNSPLHF
NA	TRBV5-1	NA	TRBJ2-1	14	TGCGCCAGCAGCGCCAATGGGGATGGGGGGGCCCAGTTCTTC	CASSANGDGGAQFF
NA	TRBV5-4	NA	TRBJ1-2	14	TGTGCCAGCAGCTTCGCGGGGATGTCCGATGGCTACACCTTC	CASSFAGMSDGYTF
TRBD1	TRBV5-1	NA	TRBJ2-7	14	TGCGCCAGCAGCCCGGGACAGGAAATTTACGAGCAGTACTTC	CASSPGQEIYEQYF
NA	TRBV11-3	once	TRBJ2-2	16	TGTGCCAGCAGCTTAGGAGGTAGCGGATACACCGGGGAGCTGTTTTTT	CASSLGGSGYTGELFF
NA	TRBV5-4	NA	TRBJ2-3	13	TGTGCCAGCAGCCCGTTGGCAGCAGATACGCAGTATTTT	CASSPLAADTQYF
NA	TRBV7-2	NA	TRBJ2-3	15	TGTGCCAGCAGCGCGAGGCGAGCGACGGCAGATACGCAGTATTTT	CASSARRATADTQYF
TRBD1	TRBV18	NA	TRBJ1-3	14	TGTGCCAGCTCACGGACAGGGGGCAGAAACACCATATATTTT	CASSRTGGRNTIYF
TRBD2	TRBV27	NA	TRBJ2-1	14	TGTGCCAGCAGTTTTCTAGCGGGGAGGAATGAGCAGTTCTTC	CASSFLAGRNEQFF
NA	TRBV7-3	NA	TRBJ2-1	19	TGTGCCAGCAGCTGGGGCGCCATATTTAGACAGGACTCCTACAATGAGCAGTTCTTC	CASSWGAIFRQDSYNEQFF